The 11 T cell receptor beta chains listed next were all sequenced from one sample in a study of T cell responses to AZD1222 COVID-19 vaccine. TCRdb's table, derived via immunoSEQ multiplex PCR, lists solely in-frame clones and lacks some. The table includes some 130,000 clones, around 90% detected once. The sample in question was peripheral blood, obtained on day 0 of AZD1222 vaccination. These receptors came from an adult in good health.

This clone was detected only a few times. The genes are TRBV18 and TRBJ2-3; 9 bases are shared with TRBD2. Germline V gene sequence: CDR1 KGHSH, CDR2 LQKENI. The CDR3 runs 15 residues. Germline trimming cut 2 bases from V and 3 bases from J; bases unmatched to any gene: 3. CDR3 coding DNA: TGTGCCAGCTCACCATTGACTAGCGGTACAGATACGCAGTATTTT. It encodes CASSPLTSGTDTQYF.

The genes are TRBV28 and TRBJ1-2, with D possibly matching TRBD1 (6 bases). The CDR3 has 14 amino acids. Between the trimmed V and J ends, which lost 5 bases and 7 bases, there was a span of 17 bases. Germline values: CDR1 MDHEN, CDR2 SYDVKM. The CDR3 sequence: CASSTQGGVGGYTF. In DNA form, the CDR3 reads TGTGCCAGCAGTACACAGGGCGGGGTAGGTGGCTACACCTTC.

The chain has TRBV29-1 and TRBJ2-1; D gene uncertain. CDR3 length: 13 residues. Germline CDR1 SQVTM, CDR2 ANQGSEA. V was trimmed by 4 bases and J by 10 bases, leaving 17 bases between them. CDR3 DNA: TGCAGCGTTGCCCTTCGGGTGGCGCGGGAGCAGTTCTTC. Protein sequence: CSVALRVAREQFF.

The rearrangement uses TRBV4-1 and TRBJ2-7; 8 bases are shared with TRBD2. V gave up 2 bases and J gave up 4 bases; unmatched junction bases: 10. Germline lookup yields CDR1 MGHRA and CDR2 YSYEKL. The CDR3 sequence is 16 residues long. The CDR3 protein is CASSQSPGLVGYEQYF. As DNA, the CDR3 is TGCGCCAGCAGCCAATCTCCGGGACTAGTCGGTTACGAGCAGTACTTC.

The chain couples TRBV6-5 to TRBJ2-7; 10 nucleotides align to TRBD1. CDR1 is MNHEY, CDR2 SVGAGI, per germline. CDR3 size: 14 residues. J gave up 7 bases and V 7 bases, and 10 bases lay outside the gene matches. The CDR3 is CASNRGQGRREQYF. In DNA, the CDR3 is TGTGCCAGCAATAGGGGACAGGGGAGGAGGGAGCAGTACTTC.

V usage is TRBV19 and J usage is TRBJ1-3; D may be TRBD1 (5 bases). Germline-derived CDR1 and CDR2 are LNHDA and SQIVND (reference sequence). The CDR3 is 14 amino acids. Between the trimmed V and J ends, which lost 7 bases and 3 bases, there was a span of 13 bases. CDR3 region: CASIRGAGGNTIYF. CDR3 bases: TGTGCCAGTATCCGGGGCGCGGGTGGAAACACCATATATTTT.

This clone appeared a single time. CDR3 region: CAWKALPSTDTQYF. CDR3 sequence (DNA): TGTGCCTGGAAGGCTCTCCCTAGCACAGATACGCAGTATTTT. V usage is TRBV30 and J usage is TRBJ2-3; no firm D call. The V end lost 4 bases, the J end lost 0 bases, and 11 bases lay between the germline ends. Germline-derived CDR1 and CDR2 are GTSNPN and SVGIG (reference sequence). This CDR3 comprises 14 residues.

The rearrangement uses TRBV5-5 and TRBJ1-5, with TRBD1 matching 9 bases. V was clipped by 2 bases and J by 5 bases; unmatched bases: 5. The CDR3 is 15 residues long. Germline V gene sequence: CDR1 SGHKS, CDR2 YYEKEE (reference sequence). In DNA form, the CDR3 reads TGTGCCAGCAGCTTTACAGGGGGCGCGGATCAGCCCCAGCATTTT. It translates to CASSFTGGADQPQHF.

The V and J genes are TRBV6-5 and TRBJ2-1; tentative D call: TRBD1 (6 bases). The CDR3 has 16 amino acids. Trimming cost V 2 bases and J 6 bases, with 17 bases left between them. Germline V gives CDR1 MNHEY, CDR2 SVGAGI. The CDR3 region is CASSYKRTADINEQFF. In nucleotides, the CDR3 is TGTGCCAGCAGTTACAAACGGACAGCTGATATCAATGAGCAGTTCTTC.

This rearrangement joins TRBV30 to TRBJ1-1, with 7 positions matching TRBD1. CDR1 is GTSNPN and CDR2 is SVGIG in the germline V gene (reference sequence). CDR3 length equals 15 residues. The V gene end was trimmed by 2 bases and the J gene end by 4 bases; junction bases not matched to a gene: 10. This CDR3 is CAWSFRGGRGTEAFF. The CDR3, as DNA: TGTGCCTGGAGTTTCAGGGGGGGAAGGGGCACTGAAGCTTTCTTT.

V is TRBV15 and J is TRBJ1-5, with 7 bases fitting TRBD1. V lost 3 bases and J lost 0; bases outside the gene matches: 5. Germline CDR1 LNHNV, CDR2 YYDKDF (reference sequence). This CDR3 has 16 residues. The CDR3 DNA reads TGTGCCACCAGCAGCGACAGGGAGAATAGCAATCAGCCCCAGCATTTT. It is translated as CATSSDRENSNQPQHF.